The entry that follows covers one TCR beta chain sequence. What it binds is unknown. The CDR3 is 14 amino acids. In germline, CDR1 is SGDLS, CDR2 YYNGEE. The germline V and J ends were trimmed by 4 bases and 8 bases, with 16 bases remaining between them. This sample was taken from a study of beta chain features in type 1 diabetes. Study-wide findings and caveats: Any PCR bias toward short templates would affect both groups alike.

Blood was drawn once from each donor into heparinised tubes. The draws averaged roughly 120 mL. Sequencing targeted expressed TCRB transcripts, as all isolated RNA had been reverse transcribed. Clones were read by immunoSEQ multiplex PCR, and TCRdb kept only the in-frame ones, dropping some. The sample holds fewer than 400,000 clones, 8% seen once. This clonotype was obtained from a woman aged 18-29 years in good health. Sequences were obtained from central memory CD4+ T cells from blood. The chain employs TRBV9 and TRBJ2-1; unclear D gene. The CDR3 nucleotides are TGTGCCAGCAGCCCCCAAGGAGAGAGGCATGAGCAGTTCTTC. Translating gives CASSPQGERHEQFF.